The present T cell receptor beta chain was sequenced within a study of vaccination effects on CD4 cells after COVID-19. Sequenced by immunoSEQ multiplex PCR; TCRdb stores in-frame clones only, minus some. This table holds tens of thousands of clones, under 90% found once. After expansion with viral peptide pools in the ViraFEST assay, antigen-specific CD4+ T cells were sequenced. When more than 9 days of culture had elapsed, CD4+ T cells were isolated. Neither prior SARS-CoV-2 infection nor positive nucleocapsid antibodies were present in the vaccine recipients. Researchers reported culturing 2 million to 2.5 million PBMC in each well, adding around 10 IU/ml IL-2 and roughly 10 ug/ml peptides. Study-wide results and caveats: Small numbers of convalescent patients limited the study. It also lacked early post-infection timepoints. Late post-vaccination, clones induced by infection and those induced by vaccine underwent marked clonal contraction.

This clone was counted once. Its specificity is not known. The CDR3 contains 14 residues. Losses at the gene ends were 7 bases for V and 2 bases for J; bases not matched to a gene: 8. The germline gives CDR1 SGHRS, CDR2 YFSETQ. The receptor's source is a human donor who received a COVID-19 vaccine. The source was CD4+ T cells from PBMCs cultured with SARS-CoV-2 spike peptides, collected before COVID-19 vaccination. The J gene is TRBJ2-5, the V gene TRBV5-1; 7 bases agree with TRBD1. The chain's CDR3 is CASGPTGIQETQYF. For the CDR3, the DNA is TGCGCCAGCGGACCGACAGGGATACAAGAGACCCAGTACTTC.